A single T cell receptor beta chain is shown here with its context. The target antigen is unknown. Trimming left V 0 bases short and J 0 bases short, with 9 bases between. The CDR3 runs 15 residues. Per the germline V gene, CDR1 is SGHNT and CDR2 is YYREEE (reference sequence). PCR used 60 Vbeta primers and 13 Jbeta primers. The table came from immunoSEQ multiplex PCR; TCRdb's copy has only in-frame clones and leaves some out. The sample table sets out around 34,000 clones. This record belongs to a study of cytomegalovirus exposure and HLA in healthy donors. Notes on the study in general: Analysis performed later found roughly 18,000 TCR beta sequences associated with HLA alleles at 0.05 false discovery rate. A later analysis showed TCR association rates differing by HLA locus, peaking at DRB1 and lowest at HLA-C.

Sequencing was performed on PBMCs. The sequence came from a woman aged 40-49 years in good health and CMV-seropositive. This chain joins TRBV5-4 and TRBJ1-1, with D tentatively TRBD1 (5 bases). In DNA, the CDR3 is TGTGCCAGCAGCTTGGACGGGACTTTGAACACTGAAGCTTTCTTT. Protein: CASSLDGTLNTEAFF.